The 19 T cell receptor beta chains presented below share a single source sample, sequenced in a study of shared clonotypes between healthy human individuals. Repertoires were generated with immunoSEQ multiplex PCR, while TCRdb's copy carries only in-frame clones and drops some. This table holds around 2,000,000 clones, about 92% found once. As defined, naive CD8 cells were CD45RO-negative and positively selected for CCR7, with terminally differentiated effector memory CD45RA+ cells excluded. Specimen: naive CD8+ T cells from PBMCs. The receptors derive from a man aged 18 to 29 in good health. Some clones in this sample may be carry-over from other donors' samples.

The chain couples TRBV27 to TRBJ2-7, with D unresolved. The CDR3 contains 15 residues. The germline CDR1 and CDR2 sequences are MNHEY and SMNVEV (reference sequence). Trimming stripped 5 bases from V and 0 bases from J, with 14 bases between. In DNA form, the CDR3 reads TGTGCCAGCAGTACCCGGGCCGAAATCTCCTACGAGCAGTACTTC. Translating it yields CASSTRAEISYEQYF.

The chain is built from TRBV6-7 and TRBJ1-4, with 10 bases lining up with TRBD1. TRBV6-7 is an ORF for which the function is uncertain. CDR3 length equals 16 residues. Trimming took 10 bases from V and 7 from J; bases not matched to a gene: 15. The CDR3 loop reads CAIRQGAKPGGEKLFF. Written as DNA, the CDR3 is TGTGCCATAAGACAGGGGGCTAAACCAGGGGGTGAAAAACTGTTTTTT.

V gene TRBV27 combines with J gene TRBJ2-7, with D possibly called TRBD1 or TRBD2 (5 bases each). The germline gives CDR1 MNHEY, CDR2 SMNVEV (reference sequence). The CDR3 totals 15 residues. Trimming left V 4 bases short and J 2 bases short, with 15 bases between. CDR3 coding DNA: TGTGCCAGCAGTTCCGTCAATTCGGGACCCTACGAGCAGTACTTC. It encodes CASSSVNSGPYEQYF.

V usage is TRBV27 and J usage is TRBJ2-7, with D hard to call. The V end lost 7 bases, the J end lost 5 bases, and 24 bases lay between the germline ends. The CDR3 totals 16 residues. Germline values: CDR1 MNHEY, CDR2 SMNVEV (reference sequence). This CDR3 reads CASNTVSATGRHEQYF. The CDR3 nucleotides read TGTGCCAGCAACACAGTTTCCGCCACCGGGCGGCACGAGCAGTACTTC.

The rearrangement links TRBV27 to TRBJ2-7; D could derive from TRBD1 or TRBD2 (5 bases each). Germline CDR1 is MNHEY and CDR2 is SMNVEV (reference sequence). The CDR3 has 12 amino acids. V was clipped by 8 bases and J by 0 bases, with 8 bases between them. The CDR3 reads CASWDASYEQYF. CDR3 nucleotide sequence: TGTGCCAGCTGGGACGCCTCCTACGAGCAGTACTTC.

The gene calls are TRBV7-3 and TRBJ2-7; a weak D match, TRBD2 (7 bases). Trimming shortened V by 1 base and J by 1 base, and 11 bases separated the two germline ends. CDR3 length equals 15 residues. Germline lookup yields CDR1 SGHTA and CDR2 FQGTGA. CDR3 coding DNA: TGTGCCAGCAGCTTAAACGGGGGGCCATCCTACGAGCAGTACTTC. Translated, it gives CASSLNGGPSYEQYF.

The V and J genes are TRBV11-2 and TRBJ2-1, with D perhaps assigned TRBD1 or TRBD2 (6 bases each). Germline values: CDR1 SGHAT, CDR2 FQNNGV. Trimming shortened V by 8 bases and J by 8 bases, and 13 bases separated the two germline ends. This CDR3 is 12 amino acids long. The CDR3, as DNA: TGTGCCAGCCGGCCGGGGGCCCATGAGCAGTTCTTC. This encodes CASRPGAHEQFF.

The rearrangement links TRBV27 to TRBJ2-2; no definite D call. The V end lost 9 bases, the J end lost 4 bases, and 12 bases lay between the germline ends. This CDR3 has 13 residues. Germline V gene data show CDR1 as MNHEY and CDR2 as SMNVEV (reference sequence). The CDR3 DNA reads as TGTGCCAGTTCCCAGATGGTCACCGGGGAGCTGTTTTTT. Translating it yields CASSQMVTGELFF.

The V call is TRBV27, the J call TRBJ1-6, with D tentatively TRBD1 (5 bases). Germline CDR1 MNHEY, CDR2 SMNVEV (reference sequence). Trimming took off 2 bases at V and 8 bases at J, with 10 bases between the two ends. This CDR3 contains 14 residues. The CDR3 loop is CASSLRAGHSPLHF. CDR3 sequence (DNA): TGTGCCAGCAGTTTACGCGCAGGGCATTCACCCCTCCACTTT.

The rearrangement uses TRBV13 and TRBJ2-7; 11 bases are shared with TRBD2. CDR1 is PRHDT, CDR2 FYEKMQ, per germline (reference sequence). J lost 4 bases, V lost 5 bases, and 10 bases had no gene match. The CDR3 sequence is 16 residues long. This CDR3 is CASSPTGTSGNYEQYF. CDR3 coding DNA: TGTGCCAGCAGCCCGACCGGGACTAGCGGAAATTACGAGCAGTACTTC.

Regarding this clone: Other DNA sequences within the sample encode an identical CDR3. The chain links TRBV18 to TRBJ2-7; D is undetermined. From germline, CDR1 is KGHSH and CDR2 LQKENI. CDR3 length: 13 residues. The V and J ends lost 5 bases and 2 bases respectively, with 10 bases between them. The CDR3 loop reads CASSGGTAYEQYF. CDR3 coding DNA: TGTGCCAGCTCAGGCGGTACAGCCTACGAGCAGTACTTC.

The chain couples TRBV27 to TRBJ2-7; D call uncertain. The V end was cut by 0 bases, the J end by 4 bases, with 13 bases between. CDR1 MNHEY and CDR2 SMNVEV come from the germline V gene (reference sequence). This CDR3 is 15 amino acids long. The CDR3 DNA follows: TGTGCCAGCAGTTTATCAGGCACCATTCGGTACGAGCAGTACTTC. Translating gives CASSLSGTIRYEQYF.

The J gene is TRBJ2-1, the V gene TRBV7-9; no clear D gene. The CDR3 contains 14 residues. V gave up 3 bases and J gave up 9 bases, with 15 bases separating them. The V gene's germline CDR1 is SEHNR and CDR2 FQNEAQ (reference sequence). Written as DNA, the CDR3 is TGTGCCAGCAGCTTGTCCCATCCGGGCGGTGAGCAGTTCTTC. Its protein product is CASSLSHPGGEQFF.

This clone was observed a handful of times. At the DNA level, this CDR3 is encoded by other sequences in the same sample as well. In DNA, the CDR3 is TGTGCCAGCAGCTTGCAGAATGAAAAACTGTTTTTT. Translating it yields CASSLQNEKLFF. The rearrangement links TRBV7-9 to TRBJ1-4; no firm D call. Germline CDR1 is SEHNR and CDR2 is FQNEAQ (reference sequence). The CDR3 has 12 residues. With 3 bases removed from V and 5 bases from J, the gap between germline ends came to 4 bases.

V usage is TRBV6-1 and J usage is TRBJ2-1; maybe TRBD1 (6 bases). V was shortened by 3 bases and J by 8 bases, with 29 bases between the two germline ends. Germline CDR1 MNHNS, CDR2 SASEGT. The CDR3 totals 19 residues. The CDR3 reads CASSESRAPRLRQGHEQFF. The CDR3 DNA is TGTGCCAGCAGTGAGAGCCGGGCCCCCCGACTACGTCAGGGGCATGAGCAGTTCTTC.

This CDR3 reads CASSLLRSDRQYF. The CDR3 nucleotides are TGTGCCAGCAGCTTGCTAAGATCGGACAGGCAGTACTTC. The gene calls are TRBV7-2 and TRBJ2-7; a weak D match, TRBD1 (6 bases). V was cut by 3 bases and J by 9 bases, with 15 bases left in between. Germline loops: CDR1 SGHTA, CDR2 FQGNSA. The CDR3 length is 13 residues.

The CDR3 loop reads CASSSYDTYEQYF. For the CDR3, the DNA is TGTGCCAGCAGTTCCTACGACACCTACGAGCAGTACTTC. The chain joins TRBV27 to TRBJ2-7; no reliable D call. The germline V gene has CDR1 MNHEY and CDR2 SMNVEV (reference sequence). The CDR3 is 13 amino acids. The V end was cut by 4 bases, the J end by 2 bases, with 9 bases between.

The chain combines TRBV6-6 with TRBJ2-7; 7 bases agree with TRBD2. Germline lookup yields CDR1 MNHNY and CDR2 SVGAGI (reference sequence). V gave up 7 bases and J gave up 7 bases; unmatched junction bases: 4. The CDR3 covers 11 residues. The CDR3: CASTGGREQYF. The CDR3 bases are TGTGCCAGCACCGGGGGGAGGGAGCAGTACTTC.

The rearrangement joins TRBV7-2 to TRBJ2-4; D may be TRBD1 or TRBD2 (6 bases each). The CDR3 has 14 residues. Looked up from germline, CDR1 is SGHTA and CDR2 is FQGNSA. The V end was cut by 8 bases, the J end by 8 bases, with 19 bases between. The CDR3 DNA reads as TGTGCCAGCTCCCTAGAGGGGGGTGGGGACATTCAGTACTTC. It specifies CASSLEGGGDIQYF.